What follows are 29 T cell receptor beta chains derived from one specimen sequenced in a study of cytomegalovirus exposure and HLA in healthy donors. Assay: immunoSEQ multiplex PCR; the TCRdb copy retains only in-frame clones and omits some. This sample has roughly 63,000 clones, with around 89% found just once. The sequenced sample was PBMCs. All receptors come from a woman under 30 in good health and CMV-seronegative.

The J gene is TRBJ2-1, the V gene TRBV5-1; 9 bases match TRBD1. Unmatched junction bases numbered 4, after V lost 4 bases and J lost 2 bases. The CDR3 is 15 amino acids. Germline V gene data show CDR1 as SGHRS and CDR2 as YFSETQ. CDR3 bases: TGCGCCAGCAGCGTGGGACAGGGAACCTACAATGAGCAGTTCTTC. It yields the protein CASSVGQGTYNEQFF.

J is TRBJ2-5 and V is TRBV4-1; 10 nucleotides match TRBD1. The CDR3 spans 14 residues. Germline CDR1 reads MGHRA; CDR2 reads YSYEKL. V lost 4 bases and J lost 7; bases outside the gene matches: 6. CDR3 residues: CASSPGQGQGTQYF. The CDR3 DNA reads TGCGCCAGCAGCCCGGGACAGGGGCAGGGGACCCAGTACTTC.

This clone was picked up one time. The chain is built from TRBV28 and TRBJ2-3; perhaps TRBD1 as D (6 bases). Germline CDR1 and CDR2: MDHEN and SYDVKM. The length of the CDR3 is 18 residues. Deletions cut 2 bases from V and 2 bases from J, with 20 bases between. The CDR3 here is CASSLVSPGNRVTDTQYF. DNA of the CDR3: TGTGCCAGCAGTTTAGTCTCCCCGGGGAACAGGGTCACAGATACGCAGTATTTT. The variable domain in full, with the rest retrieved from reference TRBV28 and TRBJ2-3, is DVKVTQSSRYLVKRTGEKVFLECVQDMDHENMFWYRQDPGLGLRLIYFSYDVKMKEKGDIPEGYSVSREKKERFSLILESASTNQTSMYLCASSLVSPGNRVTDTQYFGPGTRLTVL.

The rearrangement joins TRBV2 to TRBJ1-5; TRBD1 is a possible D gene (5 bases). V was clipped by 6 bases and J by 0 bases, with 12 bases between them. The length of the CDR3 is 15 residues. Germline CDR1 and CDR2: SNHLY and FYNNEI. DNA for the CDR3: TGTGCCAGCAGGGGGGGACGGTATAGCAATCAGCCCCAGCATTTT. This gives the protein CASRGGRYSNQPQHF.

The rearrangement joins TRBV6-5 to TRBJ1-1; D possibly corresponds to TRBD1 (6 bases). Germline CDR1 is MNHEY and CDR2 is SVGAGI. V was shortened by 0 bases and J by 3 bases, with 8 bases between the two germline ends. This CDR3 is 14 amino acids long. Written as DNA, the CDR3 is TGTGCCAGCAGTTACTCGCAGGGGCACACTGAAGCTTTCTTT. Its translation: CASSYSQGHTEAFF.

This rearrangement joins TRBV5-6 to TRBJ2-7, with 7 nucleotides matching TRBD1. After removal of 4 bases from V and 3 bases from J, the junction contained 13 bases not matched to a gene. Germline V gene sequence: CDR1 SGHDT, CDR2 YYEEEE. This CDR3 is built from 16 residues. The CDR3 DNA follows: TGTGCCAGCAGCCCGGGCCGGGACAGAGGAGTCTACGAGCAGTACTTC. This sequence encodes CASSPGRDRGVYEQYF.

The gene calls are TRBV27 and TRBJ1-2; 7 positions match TRBD1. The V segment lost 6 bases and the J segment 9 bases; nucleotides outside the gene matches: 10. Germline V gene sequence: CDR1 MNHEY, CDR2 SMNVEV (reference sequence). CDR3 length: 13 residues. The CDR3 DNA reads TGTGCCAGCAGCCAAAGGACAGGTCTACGCTACACCTTC. Translation gives CASSQRTGLRYTF.

The rearrangement links TRBV5-4 to TRBJ2-7; 8 bases line up with TRBD1. Per germline, CDR1 SGHNT and CDR2 YYREEE (reference sequence). The CDR3 runs to 14 residues. V was pared by 4 bases and J by 6 bases, with 9 bases of the junction left unmatched. The CDR3 reads CASSVGTGKSEQYF. The CDR3 region has the DNA TGTGCCAGCAGCGTCGGGACAGGAAAGTCCGAGCAGTACTTC.

V and J are TRBV27 and TRBJ1-4; D possibly corresponds to TRBD1 (5 bases). Trimming stripped 0 bases from V and 14 bases from J, with 25 bases between. The CDR3 is 17 amino acids. CDR1 and CDR2 from the germline V gene are MNHEY and SMNVEV (reference sequence). The CDR3 DNA reads TGTGCCAGCAGTTTATCGAGTAGCTCCGCGGGACCCGGTCTCCTGTTTTTT. Translating it yields CASSLSSSSAGPGLLFF.

The gene calls are TRBV19 and TRBJ2-7, with a possible D match to TRBD1 (5 bases). This CDR3 comprises 13 residues. Deletions cut 11 bases from V and 4 bases from J, with 18 bases between. Germline V lookup: CDR1 LNHDA, CDR2 SQIVND (reference sequence). The DNA for the CDR3 is TGTGCCTCAAGTCAGGTTAACAGGTACGAGCAGTACTTC. Translation: CASSQVNRYEQYF.

The chain couples TRBV7-9 to TRBJ2-7; D possibly corresponds to TRBD2 (6 bases). This CDR3 spans 15 amino acids. Germline V gene sequence: CDR1 SEHNR, CDR2 FQNEAQ (reference sequence). V was shortened by 6 bases and J by 5 bases, with 20 bases between the two germline ends. CDR3 nucleotides: TGTGCCAGCAGACCAACTAGCTCATTGCTCCACGAGCAGTACTTC. Encoded protein: CASRPTSSLLHEQYF.

The V call is TRBV18, the J call TRBJ2-3; weak D call: TRBD1 (7 bases). Trimming took off 3 bases at V and 0 bases at J, with 19 bases between the two ends. Germline CDR1 reads KGHSH; CDR2 reads LQKENI. This CDR3 has 18 residues. CDR3 DNA: TGTGCCAGCTCACCTAGCAGGGGGGTAAAACGAAGCACAGATACGCAGTATTTT. It translates to CASSPSRGVKRSTDTQYF.

The chain couples TRBV18 to TRBJ1-2; maybe TRBD1 (5 bases). This CDR3 is 15 amino acids long. The germline gives CDR1 KGHSH, CDR2 LQKENI. V dropped 3 bases and J dropped 1 base, with 12 bases sitting between them. CDR3: CASSPGASLNYGYTF. The CDR3 nucleotides are TGTGCCAGCTCACCTGGGGCCTCACTTAACTATGGCTACACCTTC.

The chain recombines TRBV7-8 with TRBJ2-3, with D hard to call. Trimming left V 5 bases short and J 0 bases short, with 27 bases between. This CDR3 contains 20 residues. Germline V gene data show CDR1 as SGHVS and CDR2 as FQNEAQ. CDR3 sequence reads: CASSPYHDSRNPSSTDTQYF. The DNA for the CDR3 is TGTGCCAGCAGCCCCTACCATGACTCTCGGAATCCATCTAGCACAGATACGCAGTATTTT.

The chain is built from TRBV5-8 and TRBJ1-5, with TRBD1 identical over 9 bases. Germline V lookup: CDR1 SGHTS, CDR2 YDEGEE. The CDR3 sequence is 16 residues long. V gave up 4 bases and J gave up 4 bases; unmatched junction bases: 9. For the CDR3, the DNA is TGTGCCAGCAGCACCGGACAGGGGAGAGGGAATCAGCCCCAGCATTTT. Translation gives CASSTGQGRGNQPQHF.

V usage is TRBV11-1 and J usage is TRBJ2-1; TRBD2 matches at 9 bases. Trimming took 3 bases from V and 8 from J; bases not matched to a gene: 2. The CDR3 runs 13 residues. Germline CDR1 and CDR2: SGHAT and FQDESV (reference sequence). This CDR3 is CASSFGGRDEQFF. The DNA of the CDR3 is TGTGCCAGCAGCTTTGGCGGGAGGGATGAGCAGTTCTTC.

This clone was seen a single time. The J gene is TRBJ2-5, the V gene TRBV28; tentatively, D is TRBD1 (5 bases). The CDR3 spans 16 residues. Germline assignment: CDR1 MDHEN and CDR2 SYDVKM. Trimming removed 1 base from V and 2 bases from J, with 14 bases in between. The CDR3: CASSLSWLGAQETQYF. CDR3 coding DNA: TGTGCCAGCAGTTTATCCTGGCTAGGGGCACAAGAGACCCAGTACTTC. Complete variable domain (other parts from reference TRBV28 and TRBJ2-5): DVKVTQSSRYLVKRTGEKVFLECVQDMDHENMFWYRQDPGLGLRLIYFSYDVKMKEKGDIPEGYSVSREKKERFSLILESASTNQTSMYLCASSLSWLGAQETQYFGPGTRLLVL.

The chain joins TRBV4-1 to TRBJ2-2, with TRBD2 matching over 10 bases. The CDR3 loop spans 17 amino acids. Germline V gives CDR1 MGHRA, CDR2 YSYEKL. Trimming removed 4 bases from V and 3 bases from J; junction bases left unmatched: 8. Here the CDR3 reads CASSLQRGGSYTGELFF. DNA for the CDR3: TGCGCCAGCAGCCTCCAGCGGGGGGGCTCTTACACCGGGGAGCTGTTTTTT.

This clone occurred once. This chain links TRBV2 with TRBJ1-4, with D uncertain. Germline V CDR1 and CDR2: SNHLY, FYNNEI. CDR3 length: 15 amino acids. The ends were cut back, 7 bases at V and 6 bases at J, with 18 bases in the middle. The CDR3 reads CASKRSPDVDEKLFF. CDR3 nucleotides: TGTGCCAGCAAGAGGTCGCCAGACGTCGATGAAAAACTGTTTTTT.

DNA of the CDR3: TGTGCCAGCAGTTTTCCCGGGACAGGGGGTCGGAAGCAGTACTTC. The encoded protein is CASSFPGTGGRKQYF. The V gene is TRBV28, the J gene TRBJ2-7; 11 bases agree with TRBD1. J was trimmed by 8 bases and V by 3 bases; bases with no gene match: 9. The CDR3 totals 15 residues. CDR1 is MDHEN, CDR2 SYDVKM, per germline. Drawing the rest from reference TRBV28 and TRBJ2-7, the complete variable domain is DVKVTQSSRYLVKRTGEKVFLECVQDMDHENMFWYRQDPGLGLRLIYFSYDVKMKEKGDIPEGYSVSREKKERFSLILESASTNQTSMYLCASSFPGTGGRKQYFGPGTRLTVT.

V and J are TRBV4-1 and TRBJ1-1; no clear D gene. CDR1 and CDR2 from the germline V gene are MGHRA and YSYEKL. With 4 bases removed from V and 11 bases from J, the gap between germline ends came to 14 bases. CDR3 length equals 12 residues. The CDR3 coding sequence is TGCGCCAGCAGCCCCGGAGGGTCTCGGGCTTTCTTT. This encodes CASSPGGSRAFF.

The chain is built from TRBV15 and TRBJ2-2, with 10 bases matching TRBD2. Germline CDR1 reads LNHNV; CDR2 reads YYDKDF (reference sequence). V shed 2 bases, J shed 3 bases, and the junction held 3 bases outside the gene matches. This CDR3 contains 16 residues. CDR3: CATSRLAGDHTGELFF. The CDR3 DNA sequence: TGTGCCACCAGCAGACTAGCGGGGGACCACACCGGGGAGCTGTTTTTT.

This clone was counted a few times. The rearrangement links TRBV28 to TRBJ1-2, with D uncertain. Trimming took 5 bases from V and 6 from J, leaving 10 bases between them. There are 12 residues in the CDR3. Germline CDR1 MDHEN, CDR2 SYDVKM. Here the CDR3 reads CASSKMAHGYTF. In DNA form, the CDR3 reads TGTGCCAGCAGTAAGATGGCCCATGGCTACACCTTC.

The CDR3 coding sequence is TGTGCTAGTACAGGGGGAAAGGACGGGGAGCTGTTTTTT. Translation: CASTGGKDGELFF. The chain carries TRBV12-5 and TRBJ2-2; 8 bases align to TRBD1. The germline V gene has CDR1 LGHNT and CDR2 FRNRAP. The CDR3 covers 13 residues. Trimming at V came to 8 bases and at J to 7 bases, leaving 6 bases not matched to a gene.

The V call is TRBV5-6, the J call TRBJ2-5; maybe TRBD1 (6 bases). The length of the CDR3 is 13 residues. V was pared by 2 bases and J by 5 bases, with 10 bases between. CDR1 and CDR2 from the germline V gene are SGHDT and YYEEEE. CDR3 loop: CASSFTGTETQYF. The CDR3 DNA reads as TGTGCCAGCAGCTTCACAGGGACGGAGACCCAGTACTTC. The full variable domain, its missing parts supplied by reference TRBV5-6 and TRBJ2-5, is DAGVTQSPTHLIKTRGQQVTLRCSPKSGHDTVSWYQQALGQGPQFIFQYYEEEERQRGNFPDRFSGHQFPNYSSELNVNALLLGDSALYLCASSFTGTETQYFGPGTRLLVL.

This clone was seen just once. The chain is built from TRBV28 and TRBJ1-2; the match to TRBD1 covers 8 bases. Germline lookup yields CDR1 MDHEN and CDR2 SYDVKM. With V trimmed by 8 bases and J by 0 bases, 2 bases remained unmatched. The CDR3 extends over 13 amino acids. The CDR3 DNA reads as TGTGCCAGCGACAGGGGCGCTAACTATGGCTACACCTTC. Translating gives CASDRGANYGYTF.

This chain connects TRBV30 to TRBJ2-3; 8 nucleotides match TRBD1. In germline, CDR1 is GTSNPN, CDR2 SVGIG (reference sequence). The trim removed 1 base at V and 3 bases at J, leaving 0 bases unmatched. The CDR3 sequence is 13 residues long. The CDR3 sequence: CAWSGQGTDTQYF. The CDR3 nucleotides read TGTGCCTGGAGTGGACAGGGGACAGATACGCAGTATTTT.

The chain has TRBV5-6 and TRBJ1-3; no clear D gene. Looked up from germline, CDR1 is SGHDT and CDR2 is YYEEEE. Trimming removed 4 bases from V and 0 bases from J, with 11 bases in between. This CDR3 has 15 residues. CDR3 sequence: CASSQPGYSGNTIYF. As DNA, the CDR3 is TGTGCCAGCAGCCAACCAGGCTACTCTGGAAACACCATATATTTT.

The J gene is TRBJ1-3, the V gene TRBV6-1; D not certain. CDR1 is MNHNS, CDR2 SASEGT, per germline. V was shortened by 5 bases and J by 0 bases, with 8 bases between the two germline ends. The CDR3 has 14 residues. DNA for the CDR3: TGTGCCAGCAGTATTAATTTCTCTGGAAACACCATATATTTT. Translating it yields CASSINFSGNTIYF.